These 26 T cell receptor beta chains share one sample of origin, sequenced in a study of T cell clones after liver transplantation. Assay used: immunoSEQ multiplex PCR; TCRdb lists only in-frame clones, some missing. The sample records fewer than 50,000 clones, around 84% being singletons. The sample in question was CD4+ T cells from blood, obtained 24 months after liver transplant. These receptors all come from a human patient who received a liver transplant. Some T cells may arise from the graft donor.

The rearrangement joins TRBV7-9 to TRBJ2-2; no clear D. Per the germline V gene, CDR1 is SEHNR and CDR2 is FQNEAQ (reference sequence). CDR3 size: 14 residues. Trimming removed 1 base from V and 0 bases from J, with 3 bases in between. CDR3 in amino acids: CASSLGSNTGELFF. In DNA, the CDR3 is TGTGCCAGCAGCTTAGGGTCGAACACCGGGGAGCTGTTTTTT.

CDR3 sequence (DNA): TGTGCCAGCAGTTCGGCGTGGGGCGGAAATGAGCAGTTCTTC. As protein: CASSSAWGGNEQFF. The chain combines TRBV6-5 with TRBJ2-1; tentatively, D is TRBD1 (5 bases). With 4 bases removed from V and 7 bases from J, the gap between germline ends came to 14 bases. This CDR3 has 14 amino acids. Germline-derived CDR1 and CDR2 are MNHEY and SVGAGI.

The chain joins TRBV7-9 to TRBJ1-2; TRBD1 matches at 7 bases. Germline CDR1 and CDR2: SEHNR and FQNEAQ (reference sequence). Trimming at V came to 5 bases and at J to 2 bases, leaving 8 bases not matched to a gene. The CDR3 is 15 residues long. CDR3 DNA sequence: TGTGCCAGCAGCCCGAACAGGGGTAGGAACTATGGCTACACCTTC. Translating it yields CASSPNRGRNYGYTF.

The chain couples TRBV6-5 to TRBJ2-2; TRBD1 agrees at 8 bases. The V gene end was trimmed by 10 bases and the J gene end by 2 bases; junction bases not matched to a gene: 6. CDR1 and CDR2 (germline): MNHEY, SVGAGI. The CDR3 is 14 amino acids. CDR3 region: CATSRGRNTGELFF. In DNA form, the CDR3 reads TGTGCCACCTCCAGGGGGCGTAACACCGGGGAGCTGTTTTTT.

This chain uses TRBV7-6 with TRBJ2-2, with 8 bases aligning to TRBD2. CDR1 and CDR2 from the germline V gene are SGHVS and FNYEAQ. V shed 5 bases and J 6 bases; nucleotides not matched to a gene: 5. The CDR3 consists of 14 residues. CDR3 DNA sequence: TGTGCCAGCAGCCCGACCGGGGGGGCCGGGGAGCTGTTTTTT. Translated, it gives CASSPTGGAGELFF.

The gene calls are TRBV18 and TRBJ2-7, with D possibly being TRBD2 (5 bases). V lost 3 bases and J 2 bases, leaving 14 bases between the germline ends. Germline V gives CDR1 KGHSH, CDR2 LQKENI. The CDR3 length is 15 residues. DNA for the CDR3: TGTGCCAGCTCACCCGAGGGAAGAGGAACCTACGAGCAGTACTTC. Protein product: CASSPEGRGTYEQYF.

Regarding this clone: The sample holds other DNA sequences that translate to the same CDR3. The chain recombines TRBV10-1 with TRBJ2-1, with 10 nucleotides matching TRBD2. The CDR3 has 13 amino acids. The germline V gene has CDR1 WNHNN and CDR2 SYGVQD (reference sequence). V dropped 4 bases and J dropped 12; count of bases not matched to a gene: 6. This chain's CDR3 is CASSGLAGESQFF. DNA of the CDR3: TGCGCCAGCAGTGGTCTAGCGGGAGAGTCGCAGTTCTTC.

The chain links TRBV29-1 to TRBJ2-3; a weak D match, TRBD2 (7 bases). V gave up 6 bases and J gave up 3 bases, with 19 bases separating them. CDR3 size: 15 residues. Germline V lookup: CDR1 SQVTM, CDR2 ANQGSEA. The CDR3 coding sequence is TGCAGCGTCCGAACGTGGGGGGGCGAGACAGATACGCAGTATTTT. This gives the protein CSVRTWGGETDTQYF.

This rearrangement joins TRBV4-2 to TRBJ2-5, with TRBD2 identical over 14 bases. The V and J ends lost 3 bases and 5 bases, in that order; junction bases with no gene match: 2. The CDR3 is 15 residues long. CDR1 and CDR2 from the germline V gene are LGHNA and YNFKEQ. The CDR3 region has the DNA TGTGCCAGCAGCCAGGGACTAGCGGGAGAGGAGACCCAGTACTTC. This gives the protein CASSQGLAGEETQYF.

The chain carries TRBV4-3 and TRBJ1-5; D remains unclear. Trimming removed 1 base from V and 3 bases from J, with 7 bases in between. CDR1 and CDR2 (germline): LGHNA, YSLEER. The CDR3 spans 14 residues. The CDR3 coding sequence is TGCGCCAGCAGCCAAGGGTTGCTCAATCAGCCCCAGCATTTT. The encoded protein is CASSQGLLNQPQHF.

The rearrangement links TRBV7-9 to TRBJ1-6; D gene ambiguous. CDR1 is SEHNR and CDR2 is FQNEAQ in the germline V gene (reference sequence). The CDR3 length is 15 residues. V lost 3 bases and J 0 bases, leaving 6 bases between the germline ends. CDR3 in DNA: TGTGCCAGCAGCTTGGGGAGCTCCTATAATTCACCCCTCCACTTT. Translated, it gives CASSLGSSYNSPLHF.

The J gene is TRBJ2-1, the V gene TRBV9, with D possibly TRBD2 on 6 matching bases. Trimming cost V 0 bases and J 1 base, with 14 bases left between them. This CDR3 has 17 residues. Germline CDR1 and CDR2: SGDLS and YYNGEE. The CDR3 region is CASSVGGSGISYNEQFF. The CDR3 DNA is TGTGCCAGCAGCGTAGGCGGTAGCGGCATATCCTACAATGAGCAGTTCTTC.

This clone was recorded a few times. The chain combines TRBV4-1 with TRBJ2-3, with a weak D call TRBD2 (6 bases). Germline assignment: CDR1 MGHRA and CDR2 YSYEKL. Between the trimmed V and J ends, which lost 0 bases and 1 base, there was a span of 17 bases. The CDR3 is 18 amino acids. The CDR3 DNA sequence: TGCGCCAGCAGCCAAGATCAGGCCGGACGCGGGGGCACAGATACGCAGTATTTT. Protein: CASSQDQAGRGGTDTQYF.

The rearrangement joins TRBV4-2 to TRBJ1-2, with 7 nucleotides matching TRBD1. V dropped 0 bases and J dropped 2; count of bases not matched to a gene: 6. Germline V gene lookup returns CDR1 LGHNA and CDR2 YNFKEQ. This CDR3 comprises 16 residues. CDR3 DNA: TGTGCCAGCAGCCAAGATTCACAGGGGTGGAACTATGGCTACACCTTC. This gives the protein CASSQDSQGWNYGYTF.

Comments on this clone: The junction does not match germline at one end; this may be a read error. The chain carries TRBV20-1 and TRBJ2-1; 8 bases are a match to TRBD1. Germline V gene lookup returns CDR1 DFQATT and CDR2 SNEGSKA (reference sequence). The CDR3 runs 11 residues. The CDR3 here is CSARQDRVVIF. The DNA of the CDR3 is TGCAGTGCTAGACAGGACAGGGTGGTAATCTTC.

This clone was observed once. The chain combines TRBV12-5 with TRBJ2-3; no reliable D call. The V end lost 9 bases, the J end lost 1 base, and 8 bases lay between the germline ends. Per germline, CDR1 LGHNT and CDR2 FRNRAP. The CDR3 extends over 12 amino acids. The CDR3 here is CASSRGTDTQYF. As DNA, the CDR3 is TGTGCTAGCAGTCGGGGCACAGATACGCAGTATTTT.

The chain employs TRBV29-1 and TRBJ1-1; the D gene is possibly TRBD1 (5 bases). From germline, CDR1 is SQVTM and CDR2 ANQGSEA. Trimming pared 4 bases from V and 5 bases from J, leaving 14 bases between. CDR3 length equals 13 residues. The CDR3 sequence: CSVATSGRTEAFF. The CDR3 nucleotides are TGCAGCGTTGCTACCTCAGGGAGGACTGAAGCTTTCTTT.

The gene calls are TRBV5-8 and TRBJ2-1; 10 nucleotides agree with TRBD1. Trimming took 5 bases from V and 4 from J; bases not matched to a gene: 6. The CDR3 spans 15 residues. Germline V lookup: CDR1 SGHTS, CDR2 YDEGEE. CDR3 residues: CASRTRDRGYNEQFF. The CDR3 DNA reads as TGTGCCAGCAGAACCCGGGACAGGGGTTACAATGAGCAGTTCTTC.

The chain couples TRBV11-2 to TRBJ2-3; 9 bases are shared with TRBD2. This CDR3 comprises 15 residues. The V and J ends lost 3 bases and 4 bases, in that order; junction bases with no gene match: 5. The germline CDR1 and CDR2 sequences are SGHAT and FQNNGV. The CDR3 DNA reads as TGTGCCAGCAGCTTGGCGGGAGGGCAGGCAGATACGCAGTATTTT. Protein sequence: CASSLAGGQADTQYF.

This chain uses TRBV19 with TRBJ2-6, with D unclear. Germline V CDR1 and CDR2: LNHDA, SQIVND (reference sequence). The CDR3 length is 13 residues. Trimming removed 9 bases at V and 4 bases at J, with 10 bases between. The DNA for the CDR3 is TGTGCCAGCACCACTACCGGGGCCAACGTCCTGACTTTC. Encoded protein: CASTTTGANVLTF.

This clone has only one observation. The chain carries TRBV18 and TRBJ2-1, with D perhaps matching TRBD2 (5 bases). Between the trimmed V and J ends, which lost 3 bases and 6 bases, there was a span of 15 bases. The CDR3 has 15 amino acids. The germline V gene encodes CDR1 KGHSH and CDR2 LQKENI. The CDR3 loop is CASSPSRTASNEQFF. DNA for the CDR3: TGTGCCAGCTCACCCTCGCGGACTGCCTCCAATGAGCAGTTCTTC. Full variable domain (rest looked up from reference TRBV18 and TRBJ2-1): NAGVMQNPRHLVRRRGQEARLRCSPMKGHSHVYWYRQLPEEGLKFMVYLQKENIIDESGMPKERFSAEFPKEGPSILRIQQVVRGDSAAYFCASSPSRTASNEQFFGPGTRLTVL.

The CDR3 region has the DNA TGCGCCAGCAGCCGGGGAACCGGGGAGCTGTTTTTT. This gives the protein CASSRGTGELFF. This sequence joins TRBV4-3 and TRBJ2-2; no clear D. Deletions cut 4 bases from V and 5 bases from J, with 5 bases between. The germline CDR1 and CDR2 sequences are LGHNA and YSLEER. The length of the CDR3 is 12 residues.

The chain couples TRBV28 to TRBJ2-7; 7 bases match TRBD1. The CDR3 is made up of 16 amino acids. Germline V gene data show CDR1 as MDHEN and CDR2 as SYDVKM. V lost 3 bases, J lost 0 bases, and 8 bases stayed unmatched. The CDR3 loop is CASSFPPGTDSYEQYF. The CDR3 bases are TGTGCCAGCAGTTTCCCCCCCGGGACAGACTCCTACGAGCAGTACTTC.

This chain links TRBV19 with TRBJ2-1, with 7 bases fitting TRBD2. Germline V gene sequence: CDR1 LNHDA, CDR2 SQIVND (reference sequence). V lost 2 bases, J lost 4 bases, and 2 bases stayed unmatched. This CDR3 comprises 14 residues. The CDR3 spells CASSIREGYNEQFF. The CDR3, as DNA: TGTGCCAGTAGTATAAGGGAGGGTTACAATGAGCAGTTCTTC.

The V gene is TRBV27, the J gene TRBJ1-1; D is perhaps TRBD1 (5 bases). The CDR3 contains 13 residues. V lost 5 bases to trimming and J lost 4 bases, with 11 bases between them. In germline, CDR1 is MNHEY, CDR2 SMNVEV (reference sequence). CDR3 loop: CASSVGESTEAFF. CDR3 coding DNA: TGTGCCAGCAGTGTAGGGGAGAGCACTGAAGCTTTCTTT.

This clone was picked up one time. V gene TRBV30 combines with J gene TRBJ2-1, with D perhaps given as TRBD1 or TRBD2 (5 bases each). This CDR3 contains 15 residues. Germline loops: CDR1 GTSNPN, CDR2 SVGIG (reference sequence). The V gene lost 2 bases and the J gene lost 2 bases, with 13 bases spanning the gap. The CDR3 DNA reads TGTGCCTGGAGTCCCCCCGGGACCCCCTACAATGAGCAGTTCTTC. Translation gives CAWSPPGTPYNEQFF. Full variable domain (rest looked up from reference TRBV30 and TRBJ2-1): SQTIHQWPATLVQPVGSPLSLECTVEGTSNPNLYWYRQAAGRGLQLLFYSVGIGQISSEVPQNLSASRPQDRQFILSSKKLLLSDSGFYLCAWSPPGTPYNEQFFGPGTRLTVL.